This T cell receptor (beta chain) originates from a study of response to subunit inactivated influenza vaccine. Overall study findings and caveats: Authors suggested few new T cells are recruited by each seasonal influenza vaccination.

Trimming took 1 base from V and 6 from J, leaving 9 bases between them. CDR3 length: 14 amino acids. The germline V gene encodes CDR1 LNHNV and CDR2 YYDKDF (reference sequence). TCRdb used MiXCR to reprocess the RT-PCR reads, holding one entry per CDR3 protein. The table shows around 490,000 distinct CDR3 sequences, with 6% to 9% occurring only once. This clonotype was detected a few times. Its antigen remains unknown. This rearrangement joins TRBV15 to TRBJ2-2; D is possibly TRBD2 (5 bases). This material consisted of PBMCs from blood, taken around 25 months after vaccination. The TCR was taken from a man between 50 and 75 years old who received an inactivated influenza vaccine. Here the CDR3 reads CATSRAGRAGELFF. CDR3 DNA: TGTGCCACCAGCAGAGCGGGAAGGGCCGGGGAGCTGTTTTTT.